The table lists the clone carrying this TCR beta chain with a few counts. Its antigen is not identified. The CDR3 runs to 13 residues. Germline CDR1 reads MNHNS; CDR2 reads SASEGT. V was pared by 9 bases and J by 4 bases, with 13 bases between. Via MiXCR, TCRdb re-called the RT-PCR reads, giving one row per CDR3 protein. The sample consists of roughly 790,000 distinct CDR3 sequences, less than 25% of them appearing once. The sample is drawn from a study of response to subunit inactivated influenza vaccine. The study's findings and limits: It was the authors' suggestion that each seasonal influenza vaccination recruits few new T cells.

The clonotype was recovered from a man aged 45-65 years who received an inactivated influenza vaccine. The source was PBMCs from blood, collected around 5 days after vaccination. This chain uses TRBV6-1 with TRBJ1-5; perhaps TRBD1 as D (5 bases). In DNA, the CDR3 is TGTGCCAGTCGTCGGGACTTGAATCAGCCCCAGCATTTT. Its translation is CASRRDLNQPQHF.